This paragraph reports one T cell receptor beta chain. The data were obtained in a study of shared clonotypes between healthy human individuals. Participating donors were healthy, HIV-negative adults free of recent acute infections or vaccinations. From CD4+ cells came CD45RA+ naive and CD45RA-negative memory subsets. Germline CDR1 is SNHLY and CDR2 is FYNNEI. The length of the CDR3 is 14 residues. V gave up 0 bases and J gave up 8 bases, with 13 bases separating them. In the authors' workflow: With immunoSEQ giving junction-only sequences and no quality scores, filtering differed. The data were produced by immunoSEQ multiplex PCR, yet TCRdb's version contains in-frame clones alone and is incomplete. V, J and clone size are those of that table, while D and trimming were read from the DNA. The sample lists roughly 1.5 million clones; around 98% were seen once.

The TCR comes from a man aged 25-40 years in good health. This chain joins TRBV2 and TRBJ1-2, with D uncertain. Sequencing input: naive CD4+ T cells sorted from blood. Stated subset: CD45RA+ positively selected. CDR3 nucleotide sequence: TGTGCCAGCAGTGAAGCGCGGAGGGTAGGGGGCTACACCTTC. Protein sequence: CASSEARRVGGYTF.